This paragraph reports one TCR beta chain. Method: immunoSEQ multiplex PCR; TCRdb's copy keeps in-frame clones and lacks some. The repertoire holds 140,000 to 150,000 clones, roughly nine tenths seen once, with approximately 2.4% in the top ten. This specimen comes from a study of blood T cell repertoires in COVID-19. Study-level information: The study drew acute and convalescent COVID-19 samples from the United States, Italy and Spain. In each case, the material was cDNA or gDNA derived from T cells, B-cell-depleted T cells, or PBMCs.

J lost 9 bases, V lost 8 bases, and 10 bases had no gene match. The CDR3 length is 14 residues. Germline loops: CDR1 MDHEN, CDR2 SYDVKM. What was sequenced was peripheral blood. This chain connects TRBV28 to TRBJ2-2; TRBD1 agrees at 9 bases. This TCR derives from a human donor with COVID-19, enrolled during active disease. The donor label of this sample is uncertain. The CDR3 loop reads CASVKGQGGRELFF. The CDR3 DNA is TGTGCCAGCGTCAAGGGACAGGGAGGGCGGGAGCTGTTTTTT.